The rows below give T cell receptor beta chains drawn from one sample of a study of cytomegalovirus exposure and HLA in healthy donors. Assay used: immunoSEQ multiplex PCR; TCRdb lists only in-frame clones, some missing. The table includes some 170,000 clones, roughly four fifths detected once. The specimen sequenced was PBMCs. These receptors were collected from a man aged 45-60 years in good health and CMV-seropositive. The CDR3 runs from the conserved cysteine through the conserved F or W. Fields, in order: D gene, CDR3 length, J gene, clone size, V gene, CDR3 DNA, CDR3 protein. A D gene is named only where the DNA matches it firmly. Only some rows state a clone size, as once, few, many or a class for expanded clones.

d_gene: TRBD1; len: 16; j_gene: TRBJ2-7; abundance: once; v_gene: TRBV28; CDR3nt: TGTGCCAGCAGTTCTCAACGGACAGGAAACCCCTACGAGCAGTACTTC; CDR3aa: CASSSQRTGNPYEQYF
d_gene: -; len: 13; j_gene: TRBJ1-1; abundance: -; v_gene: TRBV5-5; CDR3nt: TGTGCCAGCAGCTTAGAGGGAAACACTGAAGCTTTCTTT; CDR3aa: CASSLEGNTEAFF
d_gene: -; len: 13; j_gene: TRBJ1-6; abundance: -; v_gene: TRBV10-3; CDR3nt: TGTGCCATCAGTCACGACAGTAATTCACCCCTCCACTTT; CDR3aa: CAISHDSNSPLHF
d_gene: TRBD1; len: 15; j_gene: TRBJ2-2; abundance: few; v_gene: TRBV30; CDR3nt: TGTGCCTGGAGTGCGAGGACAGGGTCCACCGGGGAGCTGTTTTTT; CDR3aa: CAWSARTGSTGELFF
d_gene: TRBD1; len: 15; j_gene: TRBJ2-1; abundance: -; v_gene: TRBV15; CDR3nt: TGTGCCACCAGCAGAGGGCAGGGGGCTAGCAATGAGCAGTTCTTC; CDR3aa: CATSRGQGASNEQFF
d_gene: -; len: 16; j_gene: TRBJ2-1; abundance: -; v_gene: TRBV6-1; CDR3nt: TGTGCCAGCAGTGCCCTCCTCAGCGCGGGGAACAATGAGCAGTTCTTC; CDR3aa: CASSALLSAGNNEQFF
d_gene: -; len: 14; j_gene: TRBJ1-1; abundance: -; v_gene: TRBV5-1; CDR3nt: TGCGCCAGCAGCTTGATGGGGGAGGGCACTGAAGCTTTCTTT; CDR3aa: CASSLMGEGTEAFF
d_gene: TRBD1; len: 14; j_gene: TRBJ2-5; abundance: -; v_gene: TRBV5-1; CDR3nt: TGCGCCAGCAGCGCCGACAGGGGAGAGGAGACCCAGTACTTC; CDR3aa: CASSADRGEETQYF
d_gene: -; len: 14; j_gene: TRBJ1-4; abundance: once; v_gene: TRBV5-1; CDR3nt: TGCGCCAGCAGCCCCGGGCCGGGAAATGAAAAACTGTTTTTT; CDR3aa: CASSPGPGNEKLFF
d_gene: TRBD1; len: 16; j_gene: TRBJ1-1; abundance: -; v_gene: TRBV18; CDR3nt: TGTGCCAGCTCACCATACCAGGGGGCAAAGGAGGCTGAAGCTTTCTTT; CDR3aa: CASSPYQGAKEAEAFF
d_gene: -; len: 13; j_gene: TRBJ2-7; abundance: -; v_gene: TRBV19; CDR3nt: TGTGCCAGTAGTACGGACGCGGGAAACGAGCAGTACTTC; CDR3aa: CASSTDAGNEQYF
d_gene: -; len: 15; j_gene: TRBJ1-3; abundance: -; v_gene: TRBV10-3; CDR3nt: TGTGCCATCAGTGCAATGACAGGCTGGGGAAACACCATATATTTT; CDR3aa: CAISAMTGWGNTIYF
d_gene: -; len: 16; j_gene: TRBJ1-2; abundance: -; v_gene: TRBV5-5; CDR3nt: TGTGCCAGCAGCTCTATAGCGTTCACCGATAACTATGGCTACACCTTC; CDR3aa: CASSSIAFTDNYGYTF
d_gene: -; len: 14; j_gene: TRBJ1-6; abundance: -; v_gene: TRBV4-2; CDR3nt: TGTGCCAGCAGCCCGCAGGGTATAGATTCACCCCTCCACTTT; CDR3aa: CASSPQGIDSPLHF
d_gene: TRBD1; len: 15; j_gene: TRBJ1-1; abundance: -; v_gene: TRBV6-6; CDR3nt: TGTGCCAGCAGTTACTCCCTACAGGGGGCAATTAGGGCTTTCTTT; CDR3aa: CASSYSLQGAIRAFF
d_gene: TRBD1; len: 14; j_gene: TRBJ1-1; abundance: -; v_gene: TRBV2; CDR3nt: TGTGCCAGCAGGGGGACAGCGCTGTACACTGAAGCTTTCTTT; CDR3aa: CASRGTALYTEAFF
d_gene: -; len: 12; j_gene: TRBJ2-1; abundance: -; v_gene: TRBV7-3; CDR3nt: TGTGCCAGCAGCCCCGGCGGCGGTGAGCAGTTCTTC; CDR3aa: CASSPGGGEQFF
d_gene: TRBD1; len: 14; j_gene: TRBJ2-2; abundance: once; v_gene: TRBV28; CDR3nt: TGTGCCAGCAGCCTGACAGGGGCCACCGGGGAGCTGTTTTTT; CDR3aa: CASSLTGATGELFF
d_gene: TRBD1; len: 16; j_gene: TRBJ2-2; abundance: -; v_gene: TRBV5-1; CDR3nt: TGCGCCAGCAGCTTGCAGTGGGACAGGAGCACCGGGGAGCTGTTTTTT; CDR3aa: CASSLQWDRSTGELFF
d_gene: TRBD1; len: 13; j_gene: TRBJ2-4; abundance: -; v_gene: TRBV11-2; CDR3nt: TGTGCCAGCAGTACAGGACAGGGGGAGATTCAGTACTTC; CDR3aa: CASSTGQGEIQYF
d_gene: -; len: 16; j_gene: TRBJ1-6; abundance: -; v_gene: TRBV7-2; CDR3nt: TGTGCCAGCAGCTTAGAGCGGGGGGCGACTTGGTCACCCCTCCACTTT; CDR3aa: CASSLERGATWSPLHF
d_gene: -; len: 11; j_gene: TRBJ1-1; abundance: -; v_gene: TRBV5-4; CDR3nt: TGTGCCAGCAGCTTGGGGGGCTGGTCTTTCTTT; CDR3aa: CASSLGGWSFF
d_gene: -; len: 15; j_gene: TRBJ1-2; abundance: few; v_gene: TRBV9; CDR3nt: TGTGCCAGCAGCGACACAGGATCAGCTAACTATGGCTACACCTTC; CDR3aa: CASSDTGSANYGYTF
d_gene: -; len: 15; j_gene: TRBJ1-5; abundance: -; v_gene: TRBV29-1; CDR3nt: TGCAGCGGACCTTCCGGGACACCGGGAGGGAAGCCCCAGCATTTT; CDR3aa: CSGPSGTPGGKPQHF
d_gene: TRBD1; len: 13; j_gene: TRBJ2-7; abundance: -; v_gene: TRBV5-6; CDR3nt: TGTGCCAGCAGCTGGACAGGGTCCTACGAGCAGTACTTC; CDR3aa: CASSWTGSYEQYF
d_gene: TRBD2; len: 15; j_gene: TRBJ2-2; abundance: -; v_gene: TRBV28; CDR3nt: TGTGCCAGCAGTTCCGGGGGGATTAACACCGGGGAGCTGTTTTTT; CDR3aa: CASSSGGINTGELFF
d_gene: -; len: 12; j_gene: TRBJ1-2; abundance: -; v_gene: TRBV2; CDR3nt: TGTGCCAGCAACAGGGAGCCTGGAGGCTACACCTTT; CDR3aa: CASNREPGGYTF
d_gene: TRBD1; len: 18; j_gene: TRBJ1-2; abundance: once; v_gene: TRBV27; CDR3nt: TGTGCCAGCAGTTTAAATCCGGGACAGGGTGTAATCGACTATGGCTACACCTTC; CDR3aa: CASSLNPGQGVIDYGYTF
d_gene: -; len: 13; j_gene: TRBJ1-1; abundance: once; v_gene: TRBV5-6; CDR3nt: TGTGCCAGCAGCCCCGGCGGCATGCCTGAAGCTTTCTTT; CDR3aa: CASSPGGMPEAFF
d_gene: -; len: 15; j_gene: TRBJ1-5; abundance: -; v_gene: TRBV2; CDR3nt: TGTGCCAGCCGTACGTTGGGGCAGGGCAATCAGCCCCAGCATTTT; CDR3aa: CASRTLGQGNQPQHF
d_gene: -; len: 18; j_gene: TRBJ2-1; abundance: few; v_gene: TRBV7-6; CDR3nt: TGTGCCAGCAGCTCACCAACAGGGAGGGGATCGCCCTACAATGAGCAGTTCTTC; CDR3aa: CASSSPTGRGSPYNEQFF
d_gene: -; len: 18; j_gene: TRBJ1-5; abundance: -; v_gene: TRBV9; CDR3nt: TGTGCCAGCACTTTTCGGGACATGTATTTCCATAGCAATCAGCCCCAGCATTTT; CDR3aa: CASTFRDMYFHSNQPQHF
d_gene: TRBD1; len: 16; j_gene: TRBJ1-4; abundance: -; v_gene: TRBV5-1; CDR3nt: TGCGCCAGCAGCTTGGTTCGACAGGGGCGAAATGAAAAACTGTTTTTT; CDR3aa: CASSLVRQGRNEKLFF
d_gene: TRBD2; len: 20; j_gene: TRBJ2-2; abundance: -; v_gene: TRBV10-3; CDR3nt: TGTGCCATCAGTGAGTCGATGGGGCTAGCGGGGGTGACGAACACCGGGGAGCTGTTTTTT; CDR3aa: CAISESMGLAGVTNTGELFF
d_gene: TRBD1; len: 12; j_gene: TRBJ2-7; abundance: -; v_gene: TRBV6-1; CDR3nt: TGTGCCAGCAGCTGGACAGGGAACGAGCAGTACTTC; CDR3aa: CASSWTGNEQYF
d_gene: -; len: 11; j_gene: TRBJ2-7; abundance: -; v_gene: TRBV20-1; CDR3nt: TGCAGTGCAAATACTTCCTACGAGCAGTACTTC; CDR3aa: CSANTSYEQYF
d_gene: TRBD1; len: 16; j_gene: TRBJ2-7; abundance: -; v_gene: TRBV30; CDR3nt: TGTGCCTGGAGTGTAGGGACAGGGTTGTCGTCCTACGAGCAGTACTTC; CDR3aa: CAWSVGTGLSSYEQYF
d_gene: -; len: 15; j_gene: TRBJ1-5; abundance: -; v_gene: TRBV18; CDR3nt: TGTGCCAGCTCACCACCCGGAGGGGGCAATCAGCCCCAGCATTTT; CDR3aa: CASSPPGGGNQPQHF
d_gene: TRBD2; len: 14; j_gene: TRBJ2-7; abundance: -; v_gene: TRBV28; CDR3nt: TGTGCCAGCAGTTTGGGGGGGGTCTCGAATGAGCAGTACTTC; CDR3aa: CASSLGGVSNEQYF
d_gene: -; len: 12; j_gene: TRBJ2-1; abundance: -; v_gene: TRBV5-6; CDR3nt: TGTGCCAGCAGCTGGACTGGTGATGAGCAGTTCTTC; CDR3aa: CASSWTGDEQFF